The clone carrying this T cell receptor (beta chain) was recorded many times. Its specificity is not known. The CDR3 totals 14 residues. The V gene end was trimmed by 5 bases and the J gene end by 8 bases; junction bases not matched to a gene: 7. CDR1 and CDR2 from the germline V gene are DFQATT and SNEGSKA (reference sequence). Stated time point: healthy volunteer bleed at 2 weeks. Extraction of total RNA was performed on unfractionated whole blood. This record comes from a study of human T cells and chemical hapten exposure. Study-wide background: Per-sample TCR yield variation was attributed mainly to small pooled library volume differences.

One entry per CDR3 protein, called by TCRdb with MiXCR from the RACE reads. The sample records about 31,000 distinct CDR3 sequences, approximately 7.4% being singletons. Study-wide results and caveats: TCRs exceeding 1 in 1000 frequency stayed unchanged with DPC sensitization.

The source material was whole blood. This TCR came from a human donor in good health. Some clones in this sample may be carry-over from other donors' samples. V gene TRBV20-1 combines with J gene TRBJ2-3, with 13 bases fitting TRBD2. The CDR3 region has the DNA TGCAGTGCTGTCGGGACTAGCGGGGATCGTACGCAGTATTTT. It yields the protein CSAVGTSGDRTQYF.